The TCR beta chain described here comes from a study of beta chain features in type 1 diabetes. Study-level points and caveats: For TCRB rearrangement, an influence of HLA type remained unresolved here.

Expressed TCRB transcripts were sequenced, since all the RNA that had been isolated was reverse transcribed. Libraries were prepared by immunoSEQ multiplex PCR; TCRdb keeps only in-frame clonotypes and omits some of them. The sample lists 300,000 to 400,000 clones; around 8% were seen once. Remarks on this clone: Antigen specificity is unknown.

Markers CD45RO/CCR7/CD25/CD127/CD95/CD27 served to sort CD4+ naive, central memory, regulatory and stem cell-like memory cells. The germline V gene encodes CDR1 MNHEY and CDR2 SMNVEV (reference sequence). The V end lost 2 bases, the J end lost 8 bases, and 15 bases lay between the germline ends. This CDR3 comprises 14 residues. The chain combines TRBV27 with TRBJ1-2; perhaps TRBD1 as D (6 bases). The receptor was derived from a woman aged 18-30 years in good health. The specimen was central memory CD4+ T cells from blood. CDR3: CASSLGGRSGGYTF. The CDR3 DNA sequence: TGTGCCAGCAGTTTAGGGGGCCGTTCGGGCGGCTACACCTTC.